These 17 T cell receptor beta chains were all obtained from the same sample, sequenced in a study of early T cells in non-severe SARS-CoV-2 infection. TCRdb redid the calling of the 5' RACE reads with MiXCR, one entry per CDR3 protein. The sample consists of tens of thousands of distinct CDR3 sequences, approximately 6% of them appearing once. Sequencing was done on a sample of whole blood. The receptors shown here come from an adult who was a healthcare worker with PCR-confirmed SARS-CoV-2 infection or an uninfected control (not recorded which).

This clonotype was detected ten times or more. The chain combines TRBV6-1 with TRBJ1-1, with D possibly matching TRBD1 (5 bases). This CDR3 region has 12 residues. V lost 11 bases and J 4 bases, leaving 14 bases between the germline ends. The germline gives CDR1 MNHNS, CDR2 SASEGT. Here the CDR3 reads CACQWGGTEAFF. Written as DNA, the CDR3 is TGTGCCTGTCAGTGGGGGGGCACTGAAGCTTTCTTT.

Concerning this clonotype: A read error may explain this, as a much larger clone is one base away. The chain is built from TRBV11-2 and TRBJ2-7; TRBD2 aligns across 9 bases. This CDR3 contains 13 residues. Germline loops: CDR1 SGHAT, CDR2 FQNNGV. The CDR3 sequence is CASSRTSDHERYF. CDR3 bases: TGTGCCAGCAGCCGGACTAGCGACCACGAGCGGTACTTC.

This clonotype was seen ten or more times. This chain links TRBV5-4 with TRBJ2-6; weak D call: TRBD2 (6 bases). Germline CDR1 is SGHNT and CDR2 is YYREEE (reference sequence). V gave up 5 bases and J gave up 4 bases, with 16 bases separating them. The CDR3 totals 16 residues. CDR3 sequence reads: CASRANRGLGANVLTF. The CDR3 DNA reads TGTGCCAGCAGGGCTAATCGGGGGTTAGGGGCCAACGTCCTGACTTTC.

There are many counts of this clonotype. This chain connects TRBV7-2 to TRBJ2-3; no clear D gene. V was cut by 3 bases and J by 5 bases, with 9 bases left in between. The germline V gene encodes CDR1 SGHTA and CDR2 FQGNSA. CDR3 size: 13 residues. The CDR3 DNA reads TGTGCCAGCAGCTTCTCTAGTGAAGATACGCAGTATTTT. It is translated as CASSFSSEDTQYF.

This clonotype has a count of ten or more. This sequence joins TRBV5-1 and TRBJ2-3, with 7 bases identical to TRBD1. The V and J ends lost 1 base and 0 bases, in that order; junction bases with no gene match: 5. Germline CDR1 is SGHRS and CDR2 is YFSETQ. The CDR3 has 16 residues. This CDR3 reads CASSLTGALSTDTQYF. The DNA of the CDR3 is TGCGCCAGCAGCTTGACAGGGGCCCTAAGCACAGATACGCAGTATTTT.

This clonotype appeared many times. This sequence joins TRBV2 and TRBJ2-2; perhaps TRBD2 as D (6 bases). Germline loops: CDR1 SNHLY, CDR2 FYNNEI. This CDR3 spans 15 amino acids. The V gene lost 6 bases and the J gene lost 4 bases, with 15 bases spanning the gap. CDR3 DNA sequence: TGTGCCAGCAGCCCCCAGACTAGTAGCACCGGGGAGCTGTTTTTT. Protein sequence: CASSPQTSSTGELFF. Drawing the rest from reference TRBV2 and TRBJ2-2, the complete variable domain is EPEVTQTPSHQVTQMGQEVILRCVPISNHLYFYWYRQILGQKVEFLVSFYNNEISEKSEIFDDQFSVERPDGSNFTLKIRSTKLEDSAMYFCASSPQTSSTGELFFGEGSRLTVL.

This clonotype was seen repeatedly, ten times or more. The chain couples TRBV30 to TRBJ2-1; D perhaps matches TRBD2 (5 bases). CDR3 length equals 14 residues. CDR1 is GTSNPN, CDR2 SVGIG, per germline (reference sequence). V was cut by 3 bases and J by 3 bases, with 12 bases left in between. CDR3 loop: CAWRRSAGYNEQFF. The CDR3 nucleotides read TGTGCCTGGAGAAGGAGTGCGGGCTACAATGAGCAGTTCTTC.

V and J are TRBV7-2 and TRBJ2-3, with D uncertain. The CDR3 is 13 residues long. V shed 0 bases and J shed 2 bases, with 3 bases lying between them. Germline assignment: CDR1 SGHTA and CDR2 FQGNSA. The DNA for the CDR3 is TGTGCCAGCAGCTTAGCCTCCACAGATACGCAGTATTTT. This codes for CASSLASTDTQYF.

Many counts were recorded for this clonotype. CDR3 bases: TGTGCCAGCAGCCAAGATGGGGCAAACCTCCGCTACGAGCAGTACTTC. It specifies CASSQDGANLRYEQYF. The chain recombines TRBV4-2 with TRBJ2-7; D is perhaps TRBD1 (5 bases). This CDR3 spans 16 amino acids. Germline CDR1 is LGHNA and CDR2 is YNFKEQ. Trimming pared 0 bases from V and 3 bases from J, leaving 15 bases between.

Ten or more counts support this clonotype. CDR3 sequence (DNA): TGTGCCACCAGCCCTCACGGGGCCACAGATACGCAGTATTTT. Its protein is CATSPHGATDTQYF. The chain couples TRBV15 to TRBJ2-3, with D perhaps assigned TRBD1 or TRBD2 (5 bases each). The CDR3 spans 14 residues. V was pared by 5 bases and J by 2 bases, with 11 bases between. Per germline, CDR1 LNHNV and CDR2 YYDKDF (reference sequence).

This clonotype was picked up many times. The CDR3: CATSRDFGLAGAYEQYF. For the CDR3, the DNA is TGTGCCACCAGCAGAGATTTCGGACTAGCGGGAGCCTACGAGCAGTACTTC. V is TRBV15 and J is TRBJ2-7; TRBD2 aligns across 13 bases. This CDR3 is 17 amino acids long. Germline V CDR1 and CDR2: LNHNV, YYDKDF (reference sequence). V was pared by 0 bases and J by 2 bases, with 4 bases of the junction left unmatched.

This clonotype is a singleton in its sample. This may be a read error: a much more frequent sequence differs by one nucleotide. The chain joins TRBV5-6 to TRBJ2-7, with 13 positions matching TRBD2. Trimming at V came to 2 bases and at J to 3 bases, leaving 5 bases not matched to a gene. The CDR3 is 16 residues long. The germline gives CDR1 SGHDT, CDR2 YYEEEE. Here the CDR3 reads CASSFLLAGGSYEQYF. The CDR3 DNA sequence: TGTGCCAGCAGCTTTCTACTAGCGGGAGGGAGCTACGAGCAGTACTTC.

Many counts were recorded for this clonotype. The CDR3 DNA sequence: TGTGCCAGCAGCCGACGCTCCAACACCGGGGAGCTGTTTTTT. It translates to CASSRRSNTGELFF. The V call is TRBV12-3 or TRBV12-4, the J call TRBJ2-2; no clear D. The V gene lost 6 bases and the J gene lost 2 bases, with 10 bases spanning the gap. This CDR3 contains 14 residues.

This clonotype was seen a handful of times. The chain carries TRBV24-1 and TRBJ1-5; the D is unclear. The CDR3 runs 13 residues. Germline V gene sequence: CDR1 KGHDR, CDR2 SFDVKD. V dropped 7 bases and J dropped 8 bases, with 14 bases sitting between them. The CDR3 loop reads CATSPGSLEPQHF. The CDR3 DNA is TGTGCCACCAGCCCCGGGTCTCTGGAGCCCCAGCATTTT.

This clonotype has ten or more counts. Written as DNA, the CDR3 is TGTGCCAGCAGTTTATCGATGGTGGCAGCACAACGCGGGGAGCTGTTTTTT. Protein sequence: CASSLSMVAAQRGELFF. This chain joins TRBV27 and TRBJ2-2; D remains ambiguous. V dropped 0 bases and J dropped 7 bases, with 18 bases sitting between them. CDR3 size: 17 residues. The V gene's germline CDR1 is MNHEY and CDR2 SMNVEV (reference sequence).

This clonotype was recorded many times. CDR3 in amino acids: CASSSRREGGNQPQHF. CDR3 bases: TGTGCCAGCAGTAGCCGGAGGGAAGGGGGCAATCAGCCCCAGCATTTT. The chain recombines TRBV27 with TRBJ1-5; D possibly corresponds to TRBD1 (5 bases). CDR1 and CDR2 (germline): MNHEY, SMNVEV (reference sequence). Trimming pared 5 bases from V and 2 bases from J, leaving 16 bases between. This CDR3 has 16 residues.

This clonotype was seen many times. The chain recombines TRBV9 with TRBJ1-2, with 8 bases aligning to TRBD1. With V trimmed by 2 bases and J by 4 bases, 7 bases remained unmatched. Germline V gene sequence: CDR1 SGDLS, CDR2 YYNGEE. The CDR3 has 15 residues. The DNA of the CDR3 is TGTGCCAGCAGCGTGGCCATGGGACAGGCCTATGGCTACACCTTC. This encodes CASSVAMGQAYGYTF.